A selection of T cell receptor beta chains follows, all from one sample in a study of blood T cell repertoires in COVID-19. The assay was immunoSEQ multiplex PCR, and TCRdb's table has in-frame clones only and misses some. The sample yields fewer than 350,000 clones, around 86% seen once. The sequenced sample consisted of peripheral blood. The origin of the receptors is a woman in her sixties with active or convalescent COVID-19. The CDR3 runs from the conserved cysteine through the conserved F or W. The order of the fields is D gene, clone size, V gene, J gene, CDR3 protein, CDR3 DNA. The D gene is left open where the match is weak. Size values are once, few and many counts, or a class for expanded clones, and some rows have none.

>TRBD1|NA|TRBV28|TRBJ1-5
CASSLTGTGYQPQHF
TGTGCCAGCAGTCTGACCGGGACAGGGTATCAGCCCCAGCATTTT
>TRBD1|few|TRBV5-1|TRBJ1-1
CASSLQSTGQGNTEAFF
TGCGCCAGCAGCTTGCAGTCGACGGGACAGGGGAACACTGAAGCTTTCTTT
>TRBD2|NA|TRBV9|TRBJ2-3
CASSLQRGASTDTQYF
TGTGCCAGCAGCCTCCAGCGGGGTGCTAGCACAGATACGCAGTATTTT
>NA|few|TRBV14|TRBJ1-6
CASSQASGSANSPLHF
TGTGCCAGCAGCCAAGCCTCTGGCAGTGCTAATTCACCCCTCCACTTT
>NA|NA|TRBV2|TRBJ1-5
CASSDPRGRSNQPQHF
TGTGCCAGCAGTGATCCCAGGGGTCGGAGCAATCAGCCCCAGCATTTT
>NA|NA|TRBV20-1|TRBJ2-2
CSASGGVNTGELFF
TGCAGTGCTAGTGGCGGGGTAAACACCGGGGAGCTGTTTTTT
>NA|few|TRBV19|TRBJ2-4
CASSTEPVRNIQYF
TGTGCCAGTAGTACCGAGCCCGTCCGAAACATTCAGTACTTC
>NA|NA|TRBV20-1|TRBJ2-1
CSASGGTGPYNEQFF
TGCAGTGCTAGTGGCGGGACGGGCCCCTACAATGAGCAGTTCTTC
>TRBD1|once|TRBV7-8|TRBJ2-5
CASSPHRGAPGTQYF
TGTGCCAGCAGCCCCCACAGGGGCGCGCCAGGGACCCAGTACTTC
>NA|NA|TRBV5-1|TRBJ2-5
CASRESGYQETQYF
TGCGCCAGCAGGGAGAGCGGGTACCAAGAGACCCAGTACTTC
>NA|NA|TRBV6-2/TRBV6-3|TRBJ1-5
CASSYRGGSNQPQHF
TGTGCCAGCAGTTACCGGGGGGGTAGCAATCAGCCCCAGCATTTT
>NA|NA|TRBV9|TRBJ2-5
CASSVRGTTSEETQYF
TGTGCCAGCAGCGTAAGGGGGACGACCTCCGAGGAGACCCAGTACTTC
>NA|NA|TRBV6-1|TRBJ2-2
CASSERSRGRDGELFF
TGTGCCAGCAGTGAAAGATCGCGGGGTCGGGACGGGGAGCTGTTTTTT
>TRBD1|NA|TRBV4-1|TRBJ2-7
CASSQAQDRRGEQYF
TGCGCCAGCAGCCAGGCTCAGGACAGGCGCGGGGAGCAGTACTTC
>NA|NA|TRBV30|TRBJ1-2
CAWERGPRYGYTF
TGTGCCTGGGAAAGGGGCCCCCGCTATGGCTACACCTTC
>NA|NA|TRBV6-2/TRBV6-3|TRBJ1-1
CASSYSRGADTEAFF
TGTGCCAGCAGTTACTCCCGTGGGGCAGACACTGAAGCTTTCTTT
>TRBD1|few|TRBV19|TRBJ1-4
CATSRGTGVPTNEKLFF
TGTGCCACCTCCCGTGGGACAGGGGTGCCAACTAATGAAAAACTGTTTTTT
>NA|few|TRBV5-1|TRBJ2-7
CASSLGLPPSYEQYF
TGCGCCAGCAGCCTAGGACTCCCTCCCTCCTACGAGCAGTACTTC
>NA|NA|TRBV2|TRBJ1-2
CASSPLNYGYTF
TGTGCCAGCAGCCCGTTAAACTATGGCTACACCTTC
>TRBD2|NA|TRBV19|TRBJ2-3
CASSIGWTSGGSTDTQYF
TGTGCCAGTAGTATAGGTTGGACTAGCGGGGGGAGCACAGATACGCAGTATTTT
>NA|NA|TRBV7-2|TRBJ1-2
CASSLVGAANYGYTF
TGTGCCAGCAGCTTAGTGGGGGCGGCTAACTATGGCTACACCTTC
>TRBD1|NA|TRBV3-1/TRBV3-2|TRBJ1-1
CASSQGGQGPNTEAFF
TGTGCCAGCAGCCAAGGAGGACAGGGACCGAACACTGAAGCTTTCTTT
>TRBD1|few|TRBV6-5|TRBJ1-2
CASSYLRTGFGYTF
TGTGCCAGCAGTTACCTTCGGACAGGGTTTGGCTACACCTTC
>TRBD1|once|TRBV19|TRBJ1-5
CASSIRDRGRNQPQHF
TGTGCCAGTAGTATACGGGACAGGGGCCGCAATCAGCCCCAGCATTTT
>TRBD2|NA|TRBV7-9|TRBJ2-1
CASSLRTSEQFF
TGTGCCAGCAGCCTCCGGACTAGTGAGCAGTTCTTC
>NA|NA|TRBV2|TRBJ2-7
CASSETELYEQYF
TGTGCCAGCAGTGAAACGGAGCTCTACGAGCAGTACTTC
>NA|NA|TRBV14|TRBJ1-5
CASYKRRPSGCSNQPQHF
TGTGCCAGTTATAAGCGTAGGCCCTCCGGATGTAGCAATCAGCCCCAGCATTTT
>NA|few|TRBV7-9|TRBJ1-6
CASTPGALDNSPLHF
TGTGCCAGCACCCCGGGAGCCCTGGATAATTCACCCCTCCACTTT
>TRBD1|NA|TRBV28|TRBJ2-7
CASNPPGQGGYEQYF
TGTGCCAGCAACCCTCCGGGACAGGGGGGGTACGAGCAGTACTTC
>TRBD1|once|TRBV5-4|TRBJ2-1
CASSLGTGGYEQFF
TGTGCCAGCAGCTTGGGGACAGGGGGCTATGAGCAGTTCTTC
>NA|NA|TRBV25-1|TRBJ1-6
CASGGGGNSPLHF
TGTGCCAGTGGTGGGGGGGGAAATTCACCCCTCCACTTT
>NA|NA|TRBV7-9|TRBJ2-3
CASSLGFAGPGDTQYF
TGTGCCAGCAGCTTAGGTTTTGCAGGGCCGGGAGATACGCAGTATTTT
>NA|NA|TRBV6-5|TRBJ2-3
CASSFNARTDTQYF
TGTGCCAGCAGTTTTAACGCTAGGACTGATACGCAGTATTTT
>NA|NA|TRBV7-2|TRBJ1-4
CASSSWGVNEKLFF
TGTGCCAGCAGCTCCTGGGGGGTTAATGAAAAACTGTTTTTT
>TRBD2|NA|TRBV5-1|TRBJ2-2
CASSPSGGRGNTGELFF
TGCGCCAGCAGCCCCAGCGGGGGCCGTGGTAACACCGGGGAGCTGTTTTTT
>TRBD2|NA|TRBV15|TRBJ2-5
CATSRDPSGETQYF
TGTGCCACCAGCAGAGATCCTAGCGGAGAGACCCAGTACTTC
>NA|NA|TRBV19|TRBJ1-2
CASSSLDSSNYGYTF
TGTGCCAGTAGTTCACTGGACAGTTCTAACTATGGCTACACCTTC
>NA|NA|TRBV20-1|TRBJ2-6
CSASGPTGIGANVLTF
TGCAGTGCTAGTGGCCCAACAGGAATTGGGGCCAACGTCCTGACTTTC
>TRBD1|few|TRBV18|TRBJ1-2
CASSPGQGNYGYTF
TGTGCCAGCTCACCTGGACAGGGGAACTATGGCTACACCTTC
>TRBD2|NA|TRBV5-1|TRBJ2-3
CASSQIAGGRTDTQYF
TGCGCCAGCAGCCAGATAGCGGGGGGAAGAACAGATACGCAGTATTTT
>NA|NA|TRBV4-3|TRBJ1-4
CASSQDWGRVRENEKLFF
TGCGCCAGCAGCCAAGATTGGGGTAGGGTGAGGGAAAATGAAAAACTGTTTTTT
>TRBD2|NA|TRBV18|TRBJ2-1
CASSEGTSGVNEQFF
TGTGCCAGCTCAGAAGGGACTAGCGGGGTCAATGAGCAGTTCTTC
>NA|NA|TRBV5-4|TRBJ1-6
CASSARNRPNSPLHF
TGTGCCAGCTCCGCCCGCAACAGGCCTAATTCACCCCTCCACTTT
>NA|NA|TRBV6-5|TRBJ1-1
CASIFGTNTEAFF
TGTGCCAGCATTTTCGGGACAAACACTGAAGCTTTCTTT
>TRBD1|NA|TRBV29-1|TRBJ2-5
CSANRQGETQYF
TGCAGCGCCAACCGACAGGGGGAGACCCAGTACTTC
>NA|once|TRBV19|TRBJ1-2
CASNAGTDYSYGYTF
TGTGCCAGTAACGCCGGGACGGACTACAGCTATGGCTACACCTTC
>TRBD2|NA|TRBV6-5|TRBJ2-5
CASSYEAGGYETQYF
TGTGCCAGCAGTTACGAGGCGGGAGGGTACGAGACCCAGTACTTC
>NA|NA|TRBV2|TRBJ2-7
CASSEWRGYEQYF
TGTGCCAGCAGTGAATGGCGGGGCTACGAGCAGTACTTC
>TRBD2|NA|TRBV19|TRBJ2-3
CASSADRTSGEDTQYF
TGTGCCAGTAGTGCCGATCGGACTAGCGGGGAAGATACGCAGTATTTT
>NA|NA|TRBV19|TRBJ1-1
CASSIWGVADTEAFF
TGTGCCAGTAGTATCTGGGGGGTGGCTGACACTGAAGCTTTCTTT